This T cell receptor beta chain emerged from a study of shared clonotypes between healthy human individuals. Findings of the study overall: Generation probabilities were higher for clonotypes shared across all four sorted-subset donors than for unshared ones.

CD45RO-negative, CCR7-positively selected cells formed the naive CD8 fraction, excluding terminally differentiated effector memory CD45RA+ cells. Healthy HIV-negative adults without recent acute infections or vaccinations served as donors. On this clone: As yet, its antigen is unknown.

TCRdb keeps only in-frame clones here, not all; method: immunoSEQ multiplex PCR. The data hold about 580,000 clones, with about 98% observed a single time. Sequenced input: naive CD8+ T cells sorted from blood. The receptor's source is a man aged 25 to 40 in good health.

CDR3 bases: TGTGCCACCAGCAGGAAACAGGGGGTCACAGATACGCAGTATTTT. Protein sequence: CATSRKQGVTDTQYF. The rearrangement links TRBV15 to TRBJ2-3; 8 bases match TRBD1. V gave up 3 bases and J gave up 2 bases; unmatched junction bases: 4. The CDR3 has 15 amino acids. Per germline, CDR1 LNHNV and CDR2 YYDKDF (reference sequence).